These T cell receptor beta chains were read from a single sample in a study of T cells after yellow fever vaccination. A single record per CDR3 protein comes from TCRdb applying MiXCR to the 5' RACE reads. Among a few hundred thousand distinct CDR3 sequences listed, about 19% were seen once. Source: PBMCs, taken 15 days after the yellow fever booster vaccination. These receptors were collected from a young man who received the YFV17D yellow fever vaccine. CDR3s include the opening cysteine and the closing phenylalanine or tryptophan. D genes are given only for firm matches. Only some rows state a clone size, as once, few, many or a class for expanded clones.

abundance | d_gene | j_gene | v_gene | CDR3nt | CDR3aa
few | TRBD2 | TRBJ2-5 | TRBV7-8 | TGTGCCAGCAGCTTCGGGACTAGCGGGATGCCCCAGTACTTC | CASSFGTSGMPQYF
- | TRBD2 | TRBJ2-3 | TRBV6-1 | TGTGCCAGCACCGATAGCGGGTCCCCCACAGATACGCAGTATTTT | CASTDSGSPTDTQYF
few | TRBD2 | TRBJ2-3 | TRBV3-1 | TGTGCCAGCAGCCGGTCTCCGGGAGGAGGGGCAGATACGCAGTATTTT | CASSRSPGGGADTQYF
- | - | TRBJ2-1 | TRBV7-3 | TGTGCCAGCAGCCTCGCCTCATCTAAGAAGTATGAGCAGTTCTTC | CASSLASSKKYEQFF
few | TRBD1 | TRBJ2-1 | TRBV4-3 | TGCGCCAGCAGCCAAGAGCCCGCAGGGGGTTGGAATGAGCAGTTCTTC | CASSQEPAGGWNEQFF
- | - | TRBJ2-1 | TRBV12-3/TRBV12-4 | TGTGCCAGCAGCTGGGCGGAGTCCTACAATGAGCAGTTCTTC | CASSWAESYNEQFF
few | - | TRBJ1-1 | TRBV30 | TGTGCCTGGAGGGGACGGGGAGCAGCCACTGAAGCTTTCTTT | CAWRGRGAATEAFF
- | - | TRBJ2-1 | TRBV5-1 | TGCGCCAGCAGCTTGGACAGGGCAAATGAGCAGTTCTTC | CASSLDRANEQFF
few | - | TRBJ2-2 | TRBV5-1 | TGCGCCAGCAGCTTGCCCAGCTGGAACACCGGGGAGCTGTTTTTT | CASSLPSWNTGELFF
few | - | TRBJ2-7 | TRBV28 | TGTGCCACTAACAAAGGTCCCGGCGAGCAGTACTTC | CATNKGPGEQYF
- | TRBD1 | TRBJ2-3 | TRBV7-3 | TGTGCCAGCAGCCTCGGGACAGGACTAAACACAGATACGCAGTATTTT | CASSLGTGLNTDTQYF
few | TRBD2 | TRBJ2-2 | TRBV6-4 | TGTGCCAGCAGTGACGCCCCACTAGCGGGAGTTAACACCGGGGAGCTGTTTTTT | CASSDAPLAGVNTGELFF
- | TRBD2 | TRBJ2-3 | TRBV24-1 | TGTGCCACCAGTGACCCGGGCCTAGCGGACCTCACAGATACGCAGTATTTT | CATSDPGLADLTDTQYF
few | - | TRBJ2-1 | TRBV24-1 | TGTGCCACCAGTGATCCAAGAGTGAGCAATGAGCAGTTCTTC | CATSDPRVSNEQFF
- | - | TRBJ1-1 | TRBV7-2 | TGTGCCAGCAGCTTCACTACAGGGACGAACACTGAAGCTTTCTTT | CASSFTTGTNTEAFF
few | - | TRBJ1-1 | TRBV29-1 | TGCAGCGTTTGTTCGTTGAACACTGAAGCTTTCTTT | CSVCSLNTEAFF
- | - | TRBJ2-3 | TRBV10-3 | TGTGCCGTGTTCGGCACAGATACGCAGTATTTT | CAVFGTDTQYF
- | - | TRBJ2-3 | TRBV5-1 | TGCGCCAGCAGCCCACACGTGGAGGGCACAGATACGCAGTATTTT | CASSPHVEGTDTQYF
- | TRBD2 | TRBJ2-7 | TRBV29-1 | TGCAGCGTACTAGCGGGGGCCCCCTACGAGCAGTACTTC | CSVLAGAPYEQYF
few | - | TRBJ2-6 | TRBV24-1 | TGTGCCACCAGTAACGGGGCAAAAGGGGCCAACGTCCTGACTTTC | CATSNGAKGANVLTF
- | - | TRBJ2-1 | TRBV6-2/TRBV6-3 | TGTGCCAGCAGCCATGGGTCGCATCAGTTCTTC | CASSHGSHQFF